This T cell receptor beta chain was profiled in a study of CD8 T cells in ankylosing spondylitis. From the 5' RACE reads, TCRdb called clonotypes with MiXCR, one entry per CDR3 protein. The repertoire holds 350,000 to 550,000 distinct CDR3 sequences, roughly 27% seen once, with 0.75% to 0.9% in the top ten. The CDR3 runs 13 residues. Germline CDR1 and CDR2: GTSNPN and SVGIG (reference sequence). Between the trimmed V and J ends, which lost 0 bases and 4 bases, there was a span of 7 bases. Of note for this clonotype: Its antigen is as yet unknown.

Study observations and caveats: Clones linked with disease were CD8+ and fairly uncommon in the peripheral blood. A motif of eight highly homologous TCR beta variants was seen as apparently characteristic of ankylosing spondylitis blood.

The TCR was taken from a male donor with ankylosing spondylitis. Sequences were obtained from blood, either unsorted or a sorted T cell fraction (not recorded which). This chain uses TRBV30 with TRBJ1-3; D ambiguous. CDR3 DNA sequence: TGTGCCTGGAGTGTAGATTCCGGAAACACCATATATTTT. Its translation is CAWSVDSGNTIYF.